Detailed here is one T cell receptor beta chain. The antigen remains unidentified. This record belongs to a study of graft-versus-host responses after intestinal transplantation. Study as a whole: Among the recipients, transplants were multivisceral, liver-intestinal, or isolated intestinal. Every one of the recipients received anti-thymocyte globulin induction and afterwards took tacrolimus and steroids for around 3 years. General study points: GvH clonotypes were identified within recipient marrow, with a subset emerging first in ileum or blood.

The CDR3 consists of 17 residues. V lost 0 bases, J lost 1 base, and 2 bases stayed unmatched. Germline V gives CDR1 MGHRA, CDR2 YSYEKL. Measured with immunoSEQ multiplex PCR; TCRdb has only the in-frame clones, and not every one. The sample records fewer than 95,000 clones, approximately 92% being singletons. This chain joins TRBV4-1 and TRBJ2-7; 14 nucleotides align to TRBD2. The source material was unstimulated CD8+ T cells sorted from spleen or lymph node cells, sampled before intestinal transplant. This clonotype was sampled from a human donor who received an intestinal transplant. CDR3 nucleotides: TGCGCCAGCAGCCAAGAGGGACTAGCGGGGGCGTCCTACGAGCAGTACTTC. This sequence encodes CASSQEGLAGASYEQYF.